This T cell receptor (beta chain) derives from a study of coeliac disease. The study, taken as a whole, reports: Control samples showed higher TRB and TRG clonality than intraepithelial and lamina propria samples in active celiac disease.

From germline, CDR1 is KGHSH and CDR2 LQKENI. The CDR3 loop spans 16 amino acids. V was trimmed by 7 bases and J by 1 base, leaving 20 bases between them. Assay: immunoSEQ multiplex PCR; the TCRdb copy retains only in-frame clones and omits some. The sample has about 3,000 clones, around half seen once. About this clone itself: Its antigen is unknown.

The chain employs TRBV18 and TRBJ2-7; D perhaps matches TRBD2 (6 bases). The sample was intraepithelial lymphocytes from the gut. This sequence was found in a man aged 45-65 years with active celiac disease. The CDR3 bases are TGTGCCAGCTTCGGACCGGGACTCACCCTGTCCTACGAGCAGTACTTC. Its translation is CASFGPGLTLSYEQYF.